This T cell receptor (beta chain) was identified in a study of T-cell memory formation after mild COVID-19. The wider study: Each donor largely had its own TCR clusters. Whole-study findings and limits: CD4+ contracting clones lay mainly in CM and EM, CD8+ ones in EMRA.

Researchers used 5'RACE with constant-segment primers to make TCR alpha and TCR beta cDNA libraries that carry sample barcodes and UMIs. From the 5' RACE reads, TCRdb called clonotypes with MiXCR, one entry per CDR3 protein. The sample has around 300,000 distinct CDR3 sequences, 18% seen once. This clonotype was recorded at least ten times. Its specificity is unknown. This TCR came from a man between 18 and 29 years old who had mild COVID-19 (a few samples of this study predate the infection). Cell type and time point are not known. The sample comprised PBMCs or a T cell subset sorted from them (not recorded which).

CDR3 sequence (DNA): TGTGCCACCAGTGATTTCCGGGGGGTCCAAGAGACCCAGTACTTC. Translated: CATSDFRGVQETQYF. This chain uses TRBV24-1 with TRBJ2-5, with 7 nucleotides matching TRBD2. The germline CDR1 and CDR2 sequences are KGHDR and SFDVKD. The CDR3 is 15 amino acids. Trimming removed 1 base from V and 1 base from J; junction bases left unmatched: 2.